One and the same sample provided the 26 T cell receptor beta chains below, sequenced in a study of blood T cells in healthy people across ages (dated by TCRdb to between 2015 and 2017). Receptors were amplified or captured by 5' RACE. The instrument given in TCRdb is Illumina HiSeq 2500. A second about 7 to 11 cycle PCR used a sample-barcoded 5' primer and a J-beta primer mix. TCRdb applied fastp at Q25 and MiXCR to the public reads, then kept only in-frame beta chains. Duplicate CDR3 protein sequences are folded into a single record with the most common DNA and genes. Recorded for this sample are 780,000 or so distinct CDR3 sequences; roughly three fifths of them occurred a single time. The top ten clones comprise around 24% of the sample. Sequences were obtained from blood. The receptor source for this set is a man aged 35 to 55 in good health.

In nucleotides, the CDR3 is TGTGCCAGCAAGTCGTTCCTAAGGGTAGGCGAGCAGTACTTC. It yields the protein CASKSFLRVGEQYF. The chain couples TRBV27 to TRBJ2-4; D is undetermined. The J call is in doubt because the DNA end fits TRBJ2-7 better. The length of the CDR3 is 14 residues. Germline V gene lookup returns CDR1 MNHEY and CDR2 SMNVEV (reference sequence).

A few counts support this clonotype. This chain uses TRBV10-3 with TRBJ2-5; no definite D call. The closer fit of TRBJ2-7 to the DNA end suggests the J call may be wrong. The CDR3 spans 11 residues. Germline-derived CDR1 and CDR2 are ENHRY and SYGVKD. The CDR3 loop reads CAISANYEQYF. The CDR3 nucleotides read TGTGCCATCAGCGCAAATTACGAGCAGTACTTC.

The chain combines TRBV27 with TRBJ2-3, with 8 bases that match TRBD1. Trimming at V came to 6 bases and at J to 3 bases, leaving 11 bases not matched to a gene. The CDR3 sequence is 16 residues long. Germline V gene data show CDR1 as MNHEY and CDR2 as SMNVEV (reference sequence). CDR3 nucleotides: TGTGCCAGCAGCCAACTCCGGACAGGGAAGACAGATACGCAGTATTTT. It codes for CASSQLRTGKTDTQYF.

The chain has TRBV12-3 or TRBV12-4 and TRBJ2-3, with TRBD2 matching over 14 bases. V lost 6 bases to trimming and J lost 8 bases; unmatched junction nucleotides: 4. The CDR3 is 14 amino acids. The CDR3 DNA sequence: TGTGCCAGCAGCGGGGGACTAGCGGGAGCTACGCAGTATTTT. Protein sequence: CASSGGLAGATQYF.

This chain connects TRBV25-1 to TRBJ2-3, with TRBD2 matching 9 bases. V was pared by 4 bases and J by 3 bases, with 5 bases of the junction left unmatched. Germline V gene lookup returns CDR1 MGHDK and CDR2 SYGVNS. The CDR3 runs 15 residues. CDR3 DNA: TGTGCCAGCAGTGTGCGGGAGGGTGAGACAGATACGCAGTATTTT. Translation gives CASSVREGETDTQYF.

The chain employs TRBV3-1 and TRBJ2-7; no reliable D call. The V gene's germline CDR1 is LGHDT and CDR2 YNNKEL (reference sequence). This CDR3 has 16 amino acids. Trimming took 1 base from V and 0 from J, leaving 13 bases between them. CDR3 DNA sequence: TGTGCCAGCAGCCAAGGACAACCAGTCGTCTCCTACGAGCAGTACTTC. Translated, it gives CASSQGQPVVSYEQYF.

Concerning this clonotype itself: A clone one base away is much larger, so this may be a read error. The chain carries TRBV20-1 and TRBJ2-7, with 7 bases fitting TRBD2. The CDR3 extends over 14 amino acids. V gave up 6 bases and J gave up 2 bases; unmatched junction bases: 10. Germline V gives CDR1 DFQATT, CDR2 SNEGSKA (reference sequence). CDR3 sequence reads: CSALLVGGTYEQYF. The CDR3 DNA is TGCAGTGCCCTACTAGTGGGAGGGACCTACGAGCAGTACTTC.

Notes on this clonotype: Mismatch with germline at one junction end may stem from a read error. The V call is TRBV7-6, the J call TRBJ2-6, with TRBD1 as a possible D gene (5 bases). CDR3 length: 16 amino acids. The V gene's germline CDR1 is SGHVS and CDR2 FNYEAQ. CDR3 sequence reads: CASSRLLWGGANVLTF. The CDR3 bases are TGTGCCAGCAGCCGACTCCTGTGGGGTGGGGCCAATGTCCTGACTTTC.

The chain employs TRBV3-1 and TRBJ1-5; D is possibly TRBD1 (6 bases). Trimming shortened V by 3 bases and J by 6 bases, and 21 bases separated the two germline ends. This CDR3 has 17 amino acids. Germline loops: CDR1 LGHDT, CDR2 YNNKEL (reference sequence). The CDR3 bases are TGTGCCAGCAGCCACAGGGGTGGGGCAGGGGCAGGTCAGCCCCAGCATTTT. Translation: CASSHRGGAGAGQPQHF.

The chain carries TRBV7-2 and TRBJ2-4, with D uncertain. The DNA end is more similar to TRBJ2-5, so the J call may be wrong. CDR3 length equals 13 residues. Germline-derived CDR1 and CDR2 are SGHTA and FQGNSA. This chain's CDR3 is CASSYPFQETQYF. Written as DNA, the CDR3 is TGTGCCAGCAGCTATCCGTTTCAAGAGACCCAGTACTTC.

This clonotype was detected a few times. The chain is built from TRBV20-1 and TRBJ2-1, with 8 bases matching TRBD1. The germline V gene encodes CDR1 DFQATT and CDR2 SNEGSKA (reference sequence). The CDR3 length is 14 residues. V trimming: 1 base; J trimming: 9 bases; junction bases outside the gene matches: 8. For the CDR3, the DNA is TGCAGTGCTAGAGGATCCCGACAGGGGATTGAGCAGTTCTTC. It specifies CSARGSRQGIEQFF.

J is TRBJ2-7 and V is TRBV6-5; 7 bases map to TRBD1. The germline V gene has CDR1 MNHEY and CDR2 SVGAGI. The CDR3 is 15 residues long. Trimming removed 6 bases from V and 6 bases from J; junction bases left unmatched: 14. CDR3 residues: CASSPNNRGIGEQYF. Written as DNA, the CDR3 is TGTGCCAGCAGCCCCAACAACAGGGGTATTGGCGAGCAGTACTTC.

The chain links TRBV6-1 to TRBJ2-7; D is unresolved. V was cut by 2 bases and J by 0 bases, with 8 bases left in between. The CDR3 runs 14 residues. The germline CDR1 and CDR2 sequences are MNHNS and SASEGT. The CDR3 sequence is CASSERGASYEQYF. The DNA for the CDR3 is TGTGCCAGCAGTGAACGCGGCGCCTCCTACGAGCAGTACTTC.

This clonotype showed up just a few times. The chain couples TRBV7-9 to TRBJ2-1; D is tentatively TRBD1 or TRBD2 (6 bases each). Between the trimmed V and J ends, which lost 7 bases and 1 base, there was a span of 17 bases. Germline V CDR1 and CDR2: SEHNR, FQNEAQ (reference sequence). The CDR3 extends over 16 amino acids. CDR3 sequence (DNA): TGTGCCAGCACGGTAACGGGGGCTCCTTCCTACAATGAGCAGTTCTTC. This gives the protein CASTVTGAPSYNEQFF.

The rearrangement joins TRBV14 to TRBJ2-7; weak D call: TRBD1 (5 bases). CDR3 length equals 15 residues. The V gene lost 3 bases and the J gene lost 2 bases, with 14 bases spanning the gap. Germline values: CDR1 SGHDN, CDR2 FVKESK. The CDR3 region is CASSHLDTSAYEQYF. The CDR3 nucleotides read TGTGCCAGCAGCCATCTGGACACGTCAGCCTACGAGCAGTACTTC.

This clonotype turned up a few times. The J gene is TRBJ2-7, the V gene TRBV10-3; 11 bases agree with TRBD2. With V trimmed by 4 bases and J by 5 bases, 4 bases remained unmatched. This CDR3 is 14 amino acids long. CDR1 ENHRY and CDR2 SYGVKD come from the germline V gene. This CDR3 is CAISAGTSGDEQYF. In DNA form, the CDR3 reads TGTGCCATCAGTGCGGGGACTAGCGGCGACGAGCAGTACTTC.

The rearrangement links TRBV20-1 to TRBJ2-7; D is undetermined. This CDR3 has 13 amino acids. Germline loops: CDR1 DFQATT, CDR2 SNEGSKA (reference sequence). The V gene lost 2 bases and the J gene lost 0 bases, with 8 bases spanning the gap. CDR3 in amino acids: CSARQPSSYEQYF. For the CDR3, the DNA is TGCAGTGCTAGACAGCCTAGCTCCTACGAGCAGTACTTC.

This chain links TRBV20-1 with TRBJ2-7, with unresolved D. The CDR3 is made up of 12 amino acids. Germline V gene sequence: CDR1 DFQATT, CDR2 SNEGSKA (reference sequence). V was shortened by 3 bases and J by 3 bases, with 9 bases between the two germline ends. CDR3 loop: CSARAHLYEQYF. The DNA of the CDR3 is TGCAGTGCTAGGGCGCACCTCTACGAGCAGTACTTC.

The V and J genes are TRBV10-3 and TRBJ2-3, with 8 bases identical to TRBD2. The V and J ends lost 8 bases and 3 bases, in that order; junction bases with no gene match: 10. Germline assignment: CDR1 ENHRY and CDR2 SYGVKD. The CDR3 runs 15 residues. In DNA form, the CDR3 reads TGTGCCATCGGTCAGACTAGCGAGGGTACAGATACGCAGTATTTT. It specifies CAIGQTSEGTDTQYF.

In this sample, this clonotype turned up a few times. The chain has TRBV7-2 and TRBJ2-7; 8 positions agree with TRBD2. The length of the CDR3 is 15 residues. V dropped 4 bases and J dropped 2; count of bases not matched to a gene: 7. In germline, CDR1 is SGHTA, CDR2 FQGNSA. CDR3 nucleotides: TGTGCCAGCAGCTCCGACGTAGCGGGAACCTACGAGCAGTACTTC. Protein sequence: CASSSDVAGTYEQYF.

This clonotype has a handful of counts. The chain employs TRBV7-2 and TRBJ2-6; D call uncertain. CDR1 is SGHTA and CDR2 is FQGNSA in the germline V gene. Trimming removed 3 bases at V and 0 bases at J, with 6 bases between. This CDR3 has 15 amino acids. The DNA for the CDR3 is TGTGCCAGCAGCTTCGCGAGCTCTGGGGCCAACGTCCTGACTTTC. Its protein is CASSFASSGANVLTF.

This clonotype was seen a handful of times. The CDR3 region has the DNA TGCAGCGTTAGAGGGACAGGGGGTGAAAAACTGTTTTTT. Protein sequence: CSVRGTGGEKLFF. The gene calls are TRBV29-1 and TRBJ1-4, with 11 bases aligning to TRBD1. The V gene's germline CDR1 is SQVTM and CDR2 ANQGSEA. The CDR3 loop spans 13 amino acids. V gave up 5 bases and J gave up 7 bases; unmatched junction bases: 3. Full variable domain (missing parts from reference TRBV29-1 and TRBJ1-4): SAVISQKPSRDICQRGTSLTIQCQVDSQVTMMFWYRQQPGQSLTLIATANQGSEATYESGFVIDKFPISRPNLTFSTLTVSNMSPEDSSIYLCSVRGTGGEKLFFGSGTQLSVL.

This clonotype was seen more than once but under ten times. The rearrangement links TRBV20-1 to TRBJ2-3; TRBD2 might be the D (5 bases). Germline loops: CDR1 DFQATT, CDR2 SNEGSKA (reference sequence). Between the trimmed V and J ends, which lost 8 bases and 1 base, there was a span of 7 bases. CDR3 size: 11 residues. The CDR3 coding sequence is TGCAGTTTGGAGGGCACAGATACGCAGTATTTT. It codes for CSLEGTDTQYF.

This clonotype was observed a handful of times. The V call is TRBV10-3, the J call TRBJ1-2, with D perhaps TRBD1 (5 bases). Germline values: CDR1 ENHRY, CDR2 SYGVKD. With 0 bases removed from V and 1 base from J, the gap between germline ends came to 15 bases. This CDR3 comprises 17 residues. The CDR3 nucleotides are TGTGCCATCAGTGAGTCGACAGCCCTTACTTTTAACTATGGCTACACCTTC. This sequence encodes CAISESTALTFNYGYTF.

The CDR3 region is CASSLSGTGYEKLFF. As DNA, the CDR3 is TGTGCCAGCAGTTTATCGGGGACAGGGTACGAAAAACTGTTTTTT. V gene TRBV27 combines with J gene TRBJ1-4, with 9 bases matching TRBD1. Germline loops: CDR1 MNHEY, CDR2 SMNVEV (reference sequence). The V segment lost 0 bases and the J segment 8 bases; nucleotides outside the gene matches: 4. This CDR3 has 15 amino acids. The full variable domain, completed using reference TRBV27 and TRBJ1-4, is EAQVTQNPRYLITVTGKKLTVTCSQNMNHEYMSWYRQDPGLGLRQIYYSMNVEVTDKGDVPEGYKVSRKEKRNFPLILESPSPNQTSLYFCASSLSGTGYEKLFFGSGTQLSVL.

The rearrangement uses TRBV7-3 and TRBJ2-1; tentative D call: TRBD1 (7 bases). The CDR3 has 14 amino acids. Germline V lookup: CDR1 SGHTA, CDR2 FQGTGA. V was shortened by 3 bases and J by 5 bases, with 11 bases between the two germline ends. This CDR3 is CASSLQGGHNEQFF. For the CDR3, the DNA is TGTGCCAGCAGCTTGCAGGGGGGACACAATGAGCAGTTCTTC.